A selection of T cell receptor beta chains follows, all from one sample in a study of T-cell reconstitution after alpha-beta-depleted transplantation in children. Using its own MiXCR run on the PCR reads, TCRdb lists one record per CDR3 protein. The sample holds about 400,000 distinct CDR3 sequences, about 20% seen once. The sequences come from PBMCs from the stem cell graft donor, collected from the stem cell graft. These TCRs come from a human donor who donated a stem cell graft to a child with acute myeloid leukemia. The CDR3 runs from the conserved cysteine through the conserved F or W. A D gene is named only where the DNA matches it firmly. Clone sizes are given selectively: once, few, many, or a class where the clone is expanded.

NA	TRBV15	few	TRBJ1-5	CATSRDPDQPQHF	TGTGCCACCAGCAGAGATCCGGATCAGCCCCAGCATTTT
NA	TRBV20-1	few	TRBJ1-2	CSAREGAGYGYTF	TGCAGTGCTAGAGAGGGGGCAGGCTATGGCTACACCTTC
TRBD1	TRBV5-1	NA	TRBJ2-7	CASSLRTGLDEEYF	TGCGCCAGCAGCTTGAGGACAGGTCTCGACGAGGAGTACTTC
NA	TRBV6-5	NA	TRBJ1-5	CASKWGTAANQPQHF	TGTGCCAGCAAATGGGGGACGGCAGCTAATCAGCCCCAGCATTTT
TRBD2	TRBV25-1	once	TRBJ2-1	CASNPSGRVYRNEQFF	TGTGCCAGCAACCCTAGCGGGAGGGTATATAGGAATGAGCAGTTCTTC
TRBD1	TRBV7-6	many	TRBJ2-7	CASSVGQGELYEQYF	TGTGCCAGCAGCGTAGGACAGGGGGAGTTGTACGAGCAGTACTTC
NA	TRBV4-3	once	TRBJ2-7	CASSQDQSQAYEQYF	TGCGCCAGCAGCCAAGATCAGTCTCAGGCCTACGAGCAGTACTTC
NA	TRBV7-9	NA	TRBJ1-2	CASSLNRAGPYGYTF	TGTGCCAGCAGCTTAAATCGTGCAGGGCCCTATGGCTACACCTTC
NA	TRBV6-1	NA	TRBJ2-3	CASLQRSTDTQYF	TGTGCCAGTTTACAGAGAAGCACAGATACGCAGTATTTT
TRBD2	TRBV27	NA	TRBJ2-3	CASSFASSGGYTDTQYF	TGTGCCAGCAGTTTTGCCTCTAGCGGAGGATACACAGATACGCAGTATTTT
TRBD2	TRBV10-3	NA	TRBJ2-1	CAIPEGRGLAGDEQFF	TGTGCCATTCCTGAGGGGCGTGGACTAGCGGGAGACGAGCAGTTCTTC
NA	TRBV29-1	many	TRBJ2-1	CSATWGSNEQFF	TGCAGCGCGACCTGGGGTTCTAATGAGCAGTTCTTC
NA	TRBV5-1	few	TRBJ2-2	CATREGRHGNTGELFF	TGCGCCACCCGCGAGGGCCGACACGGAAACACCGGGGAGCTGTTTTTT
NA	TRBV29-1	many	TRBJ1-1	CSVHRDVHEAFF	TGCAGCGTTCATAGGGATGTACACGAAGCTTTCTTT
TRBD2	TRBV29-1	many	TRBJ2-7	CSVTGLGNEQYF	TGCAGCGTAACGGGACTAGGTAACGAGCAGTACTTC
TRBD2	TRBV6-5	NA	TRBJ2-1	CASSYNPGLGYDLNNEQFF	TGTGCCAGCAGTTACAATCCTGGACTAGGTTACGATCTGAACAATGAGCAGTTCTTC
NA	TRBV12-3/TRBV12-4	many	TRBJ2-7	CASAGDTYEQYF	TGTGCCAGCGCAGGAGATACCTACGAGCAGTACTTC
TRBD1	TRBV7-2	NA	TRBJ2-7	CASNPGQYYEQYF	TGTGCCAGCAACCCGGGACAGTACTACGAGCAGTACTTC
NA	TRBV7-3	NA	TRBJ1-1	CASSLSGAHTEAFF	TGTGCCAGCAGCTTATCGGGGGCCCACACTGAAGCTTTCTTT
NA	TRBV18	once	TRBJ2-7	CASTGGSGPYEQYF	TGTGCCAGCACCGGGGGTAGCGGACCCTACGAGCAGTACTTC
NA	TRBV20-1	many	TRBJ1-1	CSARADGPNTEAFF	TGCAGTGCTAGAGCGGACGGCCCTAACACTGAAGCTTTCTTT
TRBD1	TRBV29-1	NA	TRBJ1-1	CSITRGTEAFF	TGCAGCATTACCAGGGGGACTGAAGCTTTCTTT
NA	TRBV4-3	NA	TRBJ2-7	CASSQESTGGSEQYF	TGCGCCAGCAGCCAAGAGTCTACAGGAGGGAGCGAGCAGTACTTC
NA	TRBV5-1	NA	TRBJ1-5	CASSLDGDNQPQHF	TGCGCCAGCAGCTTGGATGGGGACAATCAGCCCCAGCATTTT
NA	TRBV9	once	TRBJ2-1	CASTEGRTSFNEQFF	TGTGCCAGCACCGAGGGGAGGACGTCTTTCAATGAGCAGTTCTTC
NA	TRBV27	NA	TRBJ1-5	CASSAGTTVANQPQHF	TGTGCCAGCAGTGCCGGGACGACCGTCGCCAATCAGCCCCAGCATTTT
NA	TRBV29-1	NA	TRBJ2-3	CSVGRKLTDTQYF	TGCAGCGTTGGTCGGAAGCTCACAGATACGCAGTATTTT
NA	TRBV20-1	few	TRBJ2-7	CSVPDSQDYEQYF	TGCAGTGTACCGGACAGTCAGGACTACGAGCAGTACTTC
TRBD2	TRBV18	NA	TRBJ2-1	CASSPQRDSYNEQFF	TGTGCCAGCTCACCACAGCGGGATTCTTACAATGAGCAGTTCTTC
TRBD1	TRBV20-1	many	TRBJ2-1	CSALTPRDRVNNEQFF	TGCAGTGCACTAACTCCACGGGACAGGGTTAACAATGAGCAGTTCTTC
TRBD1	TRBV6-4	few	TRBJ2-1	CASSIGTGSVNEQFF	TGTGCCAGCAGTATAGGGACAGGGTCCGTTAATGAGCAGTTCTTC
NA	TRBV7-9	NA	TRBJ2-1	CASSQRGGRLNNEQFF	TGTGCCAGCAGCCAGAGAGGAGGCAGATTAAACAATGAGCAGTTCTTC
NA	TRBV20-1	few	TRBJ2-3	CSARDGLASKTDTQYF	TGCAGTGCTAGAGATGGGCTAGCCTCTAAAACAGATACGCAGTATTTT
TRBD2	TRBV10-2	NA	TRBJ2-3	CASSDRIISGSRDTQYF	TGCGCCAGCAGTGACCGAATAATTAGCGGGAGCCGGGATACGCAGTATTTT
NA	TRBV28	NA	TRBJ2-1	CASSLFGGYNEQFF	TGTGCCAGCAGTTTATTCGGGGGATACAATGAGCAGTTCTTC
TRBD1	TRBV12-3/TRBV12-4	NA	TRBJ2-1	CASSPGQGAWDEQFF	TGTGCCAGCTCCCCGGGACAGGGGGCCTGGGATGAGCAGTTCTTC
NA	TRBV7-6	few	TRBJ2-7	CASSNPHIREQYF	TGTGCCAGCAGCAACCCCCACATCCGCGAGCAGTACTTC
TRBD2	TRBV6-1	NA	TRBJ2-1	CASSWGLAEFYNEQFF	TGTGCCAGCAGCTGGGGACTAGCGGAATTTTACAATGAGCAGTTCTTC
TRBD2	TRBV28	few	TRBJ2-1	CASSFLSGGTYNEQFF	TGTGCCAGCAGTTTTCTTAGCGGGGGGACCTACAATGAGCAGTTCTTC
NA	TRBV20-1	many	TRBJ2-7	CSAKRDKDEQYF	TGCAGTGCTAAACGGGACAAGGACGAGCAGTACTTC
NA	TRBV7-9	many	TRBJ2-7	CASSVIGATSYEQYF	TGTGCCAGCAGCGTAATAGGGGCGACCTCCTACGAGCAGTACTTC
NA	TRBV6-2/TRBV6-3	many	TRBJ1-2	CASRAPSGAHGYTF	TGTGCCAGCAGAGCTCCTTCGGGGGCGCATGGCTACACCTTC
NA	TRBV20-1	NA	TRBJ2-1	CTTRGIPQGGYNEQFF	TGCACCACCCGGGGAATTCCCCAGGGGGGTTACAATGAGCAGTTCTTC
TRBD1	TRBV12-3/TRBV12-4	many	TRBJ2-7	CASSPPTGPYEQYF	TGTGCCAGCAGCCCACCGACAGGGCCCTACGAGCAGTACTTC
TRBD2	TRBV29-1	many	TRBJ2-1	CSEGGLAGNEQFF	TGCAGCGAGGGGGGACTAGCGGGCAATGAGCAGTTCTTC
NA	TRBV6-5	few	TRBJ2-1	CASSYQGADEQFF	TGTGCCAGCAGTTACCAAGGGGCGGATGAGCAGTTCTTC
NA	TRBV29-1	NA	TRBJ2-5	CSGGIQETQYF	TGCAGCGGGGGGATCCAAGAGACCCAGTACTTC
NA	TRBV28	NA	TRBJ2-1	CASRFGSYNEQFF	TGTGCCAGCAGGTTCGGATCTTACAATGAGCAGTTCTTC
NA	TRBV12-3/TRBV12-4	few	TRBJ2-3	CASSLAYSDTDTQYF	TGTGCCAGCAGTTTAGCCTATAGCGACACAGATACGCAGTATTTT
TRBD2	TRBV7-3	NA	TRBJ2-1	CASSLGSGRDNEQFF	TGTGCCAGCAGCCTCGGTTCAGGGAGGGACAATGAGCAGTTCTTC
NA	TRBV29-1	NA	TRBJ2-7	CSVEDPLGDEQYF	TGCAGCGTTGAAGATCCTCTTGGCGACGAGCAGTACTTC
NA	TRBV20-1	NA	TRBJ1-2	CSARGSKFIYGYTF	TGCAGTGCTAGAGGGTCTAAGTTCATCTATGGCTACACCTTC
TRBD1	TRBV5-1	NA	TRBJ1-2	CASSPWTGDVGYTF	TGCGCCAGCAGCCCCTGGACAGGGGACGTCGGCTACACCTTC
TRBD1	TRBV20-1	NA	TRBJ2-1	CSARGARGSGNEQFF	TGCAGTGCTAGAGGGGCCAGGGGGTCCGGCAATGAGCAGTTCTTC